The clone carrying this TCR beta chain was counted between two and nine times. This entry belongs to a study of blood T cell repertoires in COVID-19. Study overall: The United States, Italy and Spain were the sources of the acute and convalescent COVID-19 samples. T cells, B-cell-depleted T cells, or PBMCs provided the cDNA or gDNA that served as material.

The CDR3 sequence is 14 residues long. Germline V gene lookup returns CDR1 SGHRS and CDR2 YFSETQ. Trimming took 3 bases from V and 9 from J; bases not matched to a gene: 11. Per the study methods: Reference gene primer amplification yielded estimated nucleated cell counts. The protocol was immunoSEQ multiplex PCR, while the TCRdb copy is restricted to in-frame clones and leaves out a portion. V, J and clone size reflect that table, while D and trimming were determined from the DNA. The data contain over 150,000 clones, approximately 73% of them singletons. What was sequenced was peripheral blood. The TCR sequence derives from a woman of 80 years or more with acute or convalescent COVID-19. This chain uses TRBV5-1 with TRBJ1-1, with 7 bases aligning to TRBD1. CDR3 nucleotide sequence: TGCGCCAGCAGCTCCCGACAGGGCGCCTCCCAAGCTTTCTTT. Translating gives CASSSRQGASQAFF.